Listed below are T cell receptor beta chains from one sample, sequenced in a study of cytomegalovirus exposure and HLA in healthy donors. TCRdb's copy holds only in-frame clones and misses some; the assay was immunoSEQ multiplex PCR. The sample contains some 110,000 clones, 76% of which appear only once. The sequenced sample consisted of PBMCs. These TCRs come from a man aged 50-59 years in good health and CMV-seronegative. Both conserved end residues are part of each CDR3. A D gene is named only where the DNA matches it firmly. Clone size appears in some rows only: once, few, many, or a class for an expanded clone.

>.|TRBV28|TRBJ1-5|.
TGTGCCAGCCAAAAACGGTCTCAGCCCCAGCATTTT
CASQKRSQPQHF
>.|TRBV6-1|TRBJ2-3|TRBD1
TGTGCCAGCAGTGATAGGACAGGGGATTCAGATACGCAGTATTTT
CASSDRTGDSDTQYF
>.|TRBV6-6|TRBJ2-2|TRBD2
TGTGCCAGCAGTTACACGGGACTAGCCAACACCGGGGAGCTGTTTTTT
CASSYTGLANTGELFF
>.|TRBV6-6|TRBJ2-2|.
TGTGCCAGCAGAGGGGCAGGGCGGAACGGGGAGCTGTTTTTT
CASRGAGRNGELFF
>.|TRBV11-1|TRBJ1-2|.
TGTGCCAGCAGACACGGGACAACCGACTATGGCTACACCTTC
CASRHGTTDYGYTF
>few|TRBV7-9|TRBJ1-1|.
TGTTCCAGCAGCTCTGGGCGGGAGTGGGACACTGAAGCTTTCTTT
CSSSSGREWDTEAFF
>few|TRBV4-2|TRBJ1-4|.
TGTGCCAGCAGCCAGGTCGACGCAAAGGGGTTAGAAAAACTGTTTTTT
CASSQVDAKGLEKLFF
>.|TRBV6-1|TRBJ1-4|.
TGTGCCAGCAGTGGGGCAGTCTCCAATGAAAAACTGTTTTTT
CASSGAVSNEKLFF
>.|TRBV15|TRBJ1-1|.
TGTGCCACCAGCATCCAGGGGAACACTGAAGCTTTCTTT
CATSIQGNTEAFF
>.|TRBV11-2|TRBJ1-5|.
TGTGCCAGCAGCTTAGGGGGAGGCCAGCCCCAGCATTTT
CASSLGGGQPQHF
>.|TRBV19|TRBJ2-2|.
TGTGCCAGTAGGAACTCCCATCAAGGGGTTGGGGCCGGGGAGCTGTTTTTT
CASRNSHQGVGAGELFF
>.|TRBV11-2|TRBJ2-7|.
TGTGCCAGCAGCTTCGAGATCACCTCCTACGAGCAGTACTTC
CASSFEITSYEQYF
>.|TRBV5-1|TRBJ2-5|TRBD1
TGCGCCAGCAGCCCCGGTGGGACAGTCCAAGAGACCCAGTACTTC
CASSPGGTVQETQYF
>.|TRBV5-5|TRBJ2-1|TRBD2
TGTGCCAGCAGCTTGGAACTAGCGGGAAAGCAGTTCTTC
CASSLELAGKQFF
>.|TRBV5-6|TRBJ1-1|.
TGTGCCAGCAGCTTGATCCCGAGAGACACTGAAGCTTTCTTT
CASSLIPRDTEAFF